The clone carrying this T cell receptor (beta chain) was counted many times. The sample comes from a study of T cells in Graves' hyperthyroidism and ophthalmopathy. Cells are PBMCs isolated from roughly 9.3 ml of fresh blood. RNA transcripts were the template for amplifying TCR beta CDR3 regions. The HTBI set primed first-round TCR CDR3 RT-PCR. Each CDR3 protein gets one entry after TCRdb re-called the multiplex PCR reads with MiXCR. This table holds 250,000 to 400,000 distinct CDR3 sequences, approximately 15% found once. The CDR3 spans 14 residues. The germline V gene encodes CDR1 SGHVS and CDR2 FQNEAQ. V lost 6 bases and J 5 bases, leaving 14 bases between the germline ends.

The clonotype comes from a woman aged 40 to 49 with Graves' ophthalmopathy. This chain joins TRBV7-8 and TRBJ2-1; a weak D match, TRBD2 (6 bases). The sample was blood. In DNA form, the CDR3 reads TGTGCCAGCAGGGGGGTAGCGGAAGACAATGAGCAGTTCTTC. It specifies CASRGVAEDNEQFF.